This T cell receptor (beta chain) comes out of a study of spatial heterogeneity in lung cancer. Study details: Where available, sequencing covered follow-up PBMC samples, taken at a median of approximately 2 years after resection. Detection consistently yielded more beta chains than alpha chains.

The V and J ends lost 1 base and 6 bases, in that order; junction bases with no gene match: 4. The CDR3 length is 15 residues. Germline V CDR1 and CDR2: LGHNA, YSLEER. TCRdb re-derived calls from the 5' RACE reads in MiXCR, one entry per CDR3 protein. The sample has around 110,000 distinct CDR3 sequences, more than 9% seen once. There are a few counts of this clonotype. Noted time point: blood at routine non-recurrence follow-up after resection. Unsorted tumor, nontumor lung tissue or cryopreserved PBMC supplied the whole RNA. Sequenced here: PBMCs, sampled at follow-up. This TCR came from a male donor with early-stage non-small cell lung cancer. The J gene is TRBJ2-3, the V gene TRBV4-3, with 10 bases lining up with TRBD1. The CDR3 DNA is TGCGCCAGCAGCCAAGGACAGGGGGCGGTGGATACGCAGTATTTT. Its translation is CASSQGQGAVDTQYF.